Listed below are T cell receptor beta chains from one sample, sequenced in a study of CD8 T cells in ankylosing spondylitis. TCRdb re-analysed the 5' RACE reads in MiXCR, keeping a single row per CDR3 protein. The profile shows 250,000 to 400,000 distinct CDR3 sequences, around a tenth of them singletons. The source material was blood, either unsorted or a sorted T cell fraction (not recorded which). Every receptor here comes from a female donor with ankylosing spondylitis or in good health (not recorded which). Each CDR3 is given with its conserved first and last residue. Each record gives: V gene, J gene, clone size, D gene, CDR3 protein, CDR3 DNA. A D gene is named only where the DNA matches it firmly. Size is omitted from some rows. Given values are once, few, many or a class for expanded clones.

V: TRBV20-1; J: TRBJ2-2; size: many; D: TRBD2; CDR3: CSARLAGSNTGELFF; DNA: TGCAGTGCTAGACTAGCGGGGTCGAACACCGGGGAGCTGTTTTTT
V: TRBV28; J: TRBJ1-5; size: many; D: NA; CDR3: CASSFTSGGRNQPQHF; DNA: TGTGCCAGCAGTTTTACTTCCGGGGGCCGCAATCAGCCCCAGCATTTT
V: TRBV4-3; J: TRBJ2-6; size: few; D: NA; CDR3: CASSTDRAGVVLTF; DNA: TGCGCCAGCAGCACTGACCGCGCCGGAGTGGTCCTGACTTTC
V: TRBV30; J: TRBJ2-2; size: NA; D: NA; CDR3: CAWSVRGGNTGELFF; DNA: TGTGCCTGGAGTGTACGGGGCGGGAACACCGGGGAGCTGTTTTTT
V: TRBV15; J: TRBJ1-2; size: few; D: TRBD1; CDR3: CATSRSRQGALGYTF; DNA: TGTGCCACCAGCAGGTCCAGACAGGGGGCGCTTGGCTACACCTTC
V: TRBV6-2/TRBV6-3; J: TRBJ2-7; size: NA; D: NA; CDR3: CASKAGPVNEQYF; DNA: TGTGCCAGCAAAGCCGGTCCTGTAAACGAGCAGTACTTC
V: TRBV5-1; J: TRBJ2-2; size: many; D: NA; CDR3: CASRSTGELFF; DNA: TGCGCCAGCAGGTCTACAGGGGAGCTGTTTTTT
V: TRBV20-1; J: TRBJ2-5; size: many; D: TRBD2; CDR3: CGLRTSGETQYF; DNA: TGCGGTCTCCGAACTAGCGGAGAGACCCAGTACTTC
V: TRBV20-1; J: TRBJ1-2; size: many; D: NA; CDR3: CSVTDRPYYGYTF; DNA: TGCAGTGTTACGGACCGACCCTACTATGGCTACACCTTC
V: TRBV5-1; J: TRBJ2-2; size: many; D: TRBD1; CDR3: CASSLDRGKSGELFF; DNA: TGCGCCAGCAGCTTGGACAGGGGAAAATCCGGGGAGCTGTTTTTT
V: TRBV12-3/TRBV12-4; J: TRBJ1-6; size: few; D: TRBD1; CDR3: CASRQPGQQGSPLHF; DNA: TGTGCCAGCAGACAACCGGGACAGCAGGGTTCACCCCTCCACTTT
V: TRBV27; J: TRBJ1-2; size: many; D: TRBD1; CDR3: CASSFGQGRGYTF; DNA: TGTGCCAGCAGTTTTGGACAGGGCCGAGGCTACACCTTC
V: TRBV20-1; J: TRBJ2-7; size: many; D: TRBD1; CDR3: CSARDPAGGFYEQYF; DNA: TGCAGTGCTAGAGATCCGGCAGGGGGTTTCTACGAGCAGTACTTC
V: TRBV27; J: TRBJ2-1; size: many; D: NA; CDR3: CASSSVGSSLQFF; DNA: TGTGCCAGCAGTTCGGTAGGAAGTAGCCTTCAGTTCTTC
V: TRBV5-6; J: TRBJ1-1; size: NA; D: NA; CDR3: CASSLSNRRNTEAFF; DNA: TGTGCCAGCAGCTTGTCCAACAGGCGGAACACTGAAGCTTTCTTT
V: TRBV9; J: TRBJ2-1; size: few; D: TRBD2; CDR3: CASSARLAGVSYNEQFF; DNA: TGTGCCAGCAGCGCCCGACTAGCGGGGGTCTCCTACAATGAGCAGTTCTTC
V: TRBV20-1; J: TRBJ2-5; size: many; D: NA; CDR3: CSANPGAFQETQYF; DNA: TGCAGTGCCAACCCGGGAGCTTTTCAAGAGACCCAGTACTTC
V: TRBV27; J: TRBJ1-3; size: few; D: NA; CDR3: CASSPLSPGASGNTIYF; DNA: TGTGCCAGCAGCCCCCTCAGCCCAGGAGCCTCTGGAAACACCATATATTTT
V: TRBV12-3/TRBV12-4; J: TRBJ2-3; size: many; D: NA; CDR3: CASSFRLAGDTQYF; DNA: TGTGCCAGCAGTTTCAGGCTAGCCGGGGATACGCAGTATTTT
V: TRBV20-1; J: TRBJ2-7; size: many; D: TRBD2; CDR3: CSADSGSTREQYF; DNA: TGCAGTGCCGATAGCGGGAGTACGCGTGAGCAGTACTTC
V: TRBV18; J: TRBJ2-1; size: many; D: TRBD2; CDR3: CASSETSRDYNEQFF; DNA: TGTGCCAGCTCAGAGACTAGCAGGGACTACAATGAGCAGTTCTTC
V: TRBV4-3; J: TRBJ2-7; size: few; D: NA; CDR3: CASSQDFRGSEPYYEQYF; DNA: TGCGCCAGCAGCCAAGATTTTAGGGGGAGTGAGCCTTATTACGAGCAGTACTTC
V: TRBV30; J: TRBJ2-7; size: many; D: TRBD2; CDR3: CAWSTGTIDSYEQYF; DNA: TGTGCCTGGAGTACCGGGACTATTGACTCCTACGAGCAGTACTTC
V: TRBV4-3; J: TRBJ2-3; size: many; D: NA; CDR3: CASSQARDITDTQYF; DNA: TGCGCCAGCAGCCAAGCCCGGGACATCACAGATACGCAGTATTTT
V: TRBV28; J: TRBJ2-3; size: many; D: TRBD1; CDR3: CASSLSPRTGLATDTQYF; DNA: TGTGCCAGCAGTTTATCCCCCCGGACAGGGTTAGCCACAGATACGCAGTATTTT
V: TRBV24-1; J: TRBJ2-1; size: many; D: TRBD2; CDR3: CATMSGSSYNEQFF; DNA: TGTGCCACCATGAGCGGGAGCTCCTACAATGAGCAGTTCTTC
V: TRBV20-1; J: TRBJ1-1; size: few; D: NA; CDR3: CSAPEPTTENTEAFF; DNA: TGCAGTGCTCCTGAGCCAACAACAGAGAACACTGAAGCTTTCTTT
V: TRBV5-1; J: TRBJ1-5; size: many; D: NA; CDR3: CASSLEGQGNQPQHF; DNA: TGCGCCAGCAGCTTGGAGGGGCAAGGCAATCAGCCCCAGCATTTT
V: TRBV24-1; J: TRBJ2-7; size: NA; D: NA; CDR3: CATSDPQAKGSYEQYF; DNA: TGTGCCACCAGTGACCCCCAGGCGAAGGGGTCGTACGAGCAGTACTTC
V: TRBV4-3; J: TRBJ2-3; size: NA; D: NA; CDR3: CASSRARYTDTQYF; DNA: TGCGCCAGCAGCCGCGCACGATACACAGATACGCAGTATTTT
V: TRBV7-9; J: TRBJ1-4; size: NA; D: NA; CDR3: CASSLLGWSGGEKLFF; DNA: TGTGCCAGCAGCTTGCTGGGTTGGAGTGGTGGCGAAAAACTGTTTTTT
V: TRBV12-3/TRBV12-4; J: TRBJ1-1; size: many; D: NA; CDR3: CASSLGGGITEAFF; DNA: TGTGCCAGCAGTTTGGGGGGGGGAATCACTGAAGCTTTCTTT
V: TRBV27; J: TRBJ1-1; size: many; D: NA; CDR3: CASRLRDRTTEAFF; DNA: TGTGCCAGCAGACTTCGCGACAGGACGACTGAAGCTTTCTTT
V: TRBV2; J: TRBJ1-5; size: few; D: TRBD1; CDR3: CASSEQGAGQPQHF; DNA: TGTGCCAGCAGTGAACAGGGGGCGGGTCAGCCCCAGCATTTT
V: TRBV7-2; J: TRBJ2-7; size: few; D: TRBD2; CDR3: CASRTSATYEQYF; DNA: TGTGCCAGCCGGACTAGCGCTACCTACGAGCAGTACTTC
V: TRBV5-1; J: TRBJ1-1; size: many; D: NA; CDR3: CASSLVTLRGNTEAFF; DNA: TGCGCCAGCAGCTTGGTAACACTTAGGGGTAACACTGAAGCTTTCTTT
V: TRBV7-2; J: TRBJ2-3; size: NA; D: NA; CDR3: CASSLDGAPPDTQYF; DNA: TGTGCCAGCAGCTTAGATGGGGCGCCCCCAGATACGCAGTATTTT
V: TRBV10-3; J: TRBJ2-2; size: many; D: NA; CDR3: CAIRDDLGGTGELFF; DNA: TGTGCCATCAGGGATGACCTTGGCGGAACCGGGGAGCTGTTTTTT
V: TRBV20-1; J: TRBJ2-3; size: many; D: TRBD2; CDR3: CSAPLAGGFPDTQYF; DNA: TGCAGTGCCCCCCTTGCGGGAGGATTCCCAGATACGCAGTATTTT
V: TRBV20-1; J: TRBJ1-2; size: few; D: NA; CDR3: CSARAGAAINYGYTF; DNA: TGCAGTGCTAGAGCGGGGGCAGCTATTAACTATGGCTACACCTTC
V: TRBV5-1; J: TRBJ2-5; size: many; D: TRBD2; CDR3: CASTTGLDSSVRETQYF; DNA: TGCGCCAGCACCACCGGACTAGATTCGTCTGTTCGTGAGACCCAGTACTTC
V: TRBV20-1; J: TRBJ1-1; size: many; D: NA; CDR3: CSAVRDTVSEAFF; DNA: TGCAGTGCCGTCCGGGACACGGTGTCTGAAGCTTTCTTT
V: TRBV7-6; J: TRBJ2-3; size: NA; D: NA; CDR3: CASSDRDNTDTQYF; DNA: TGTGCCAGCAGCGACCGGGACAACACAGATACGCAGTATTTT
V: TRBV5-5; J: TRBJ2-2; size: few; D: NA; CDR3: CASSLMTGELFF; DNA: TGTGCCAGCAGCTTAATGACCGGGGAGCTGTTTTTT
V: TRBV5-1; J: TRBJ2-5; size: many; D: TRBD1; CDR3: CASSLMTGEETQYF; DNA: TGCGCCAGCAGCTTGATGACAGGGGAAGAGACCCAGTACTTC
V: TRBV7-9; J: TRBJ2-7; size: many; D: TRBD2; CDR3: CASSSAGTWEQYF; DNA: TGTGCCAGCAGCTCAGCGGGGACCTGGGAGCAGTACTTC
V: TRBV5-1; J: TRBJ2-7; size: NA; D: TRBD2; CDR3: CASSLAPGLGSYEQYF; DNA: TGCGCCAGCAGCTTGGCCCCCGGACTAGGGTCCTACGAGCAGTACTTC
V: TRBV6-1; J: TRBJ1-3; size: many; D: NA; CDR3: CASSEYDLPGGNTIYF; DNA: TGTGCCAGCAGTGAATACGACCTGCCGGGTGGAAACACCATATATTTT
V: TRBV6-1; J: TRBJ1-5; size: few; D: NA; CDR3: CASSDEGRGLQPQHF; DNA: TGTGCCAGCAGTGATGAGGGCAGGGGACTTCAGCCCCAGCATTTT
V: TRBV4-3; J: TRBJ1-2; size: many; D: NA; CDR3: CASSQGFAMGGYTF; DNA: TGCGCCAGCAGCCAAGGGTTTGCCATGGGTGGCTACACCTTC
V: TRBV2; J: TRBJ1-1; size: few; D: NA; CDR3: CASILDRVGNTEAFF; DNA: NA
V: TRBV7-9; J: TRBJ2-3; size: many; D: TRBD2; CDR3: CAGPQGLATDTQYF; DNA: TGTGCCGGACCGCAGGGACTAGCGACAGATACGCAGTATTTT
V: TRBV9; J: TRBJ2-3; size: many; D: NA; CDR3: CASSVDTDTQYF; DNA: TGTGCCAGCAGCGTAGACACAGATACGCAGTATTTT
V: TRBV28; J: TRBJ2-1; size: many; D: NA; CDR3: CASSVGNYNEQFF; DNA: TGTGCCAGCAGCGTGGGGAACTACAATGAGCAGTTCTTC
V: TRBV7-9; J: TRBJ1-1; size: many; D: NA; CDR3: CASSSTAATEAFF; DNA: TGTGCCAGCAGCTCTACAGCGGCCACTGAAGCTTTCTTT
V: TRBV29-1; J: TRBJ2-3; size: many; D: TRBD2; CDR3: CSVLLAGSTDTQYF; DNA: TGCAGCGTCCTACTAGCGGGGAGCACAGATACGCAGTATTTT
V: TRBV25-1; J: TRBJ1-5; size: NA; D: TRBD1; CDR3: CASSETGVNQPQHF; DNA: TGTGCCAGCAGTGAAACAGGGGTTAATCAGCCCCAGCATTTT
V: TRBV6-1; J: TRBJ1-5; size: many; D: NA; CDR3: CASRPTGFGSQHF; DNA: TGTGCCAGCAGACCAACAGGGTTTGGGTCCCAGCATTTT
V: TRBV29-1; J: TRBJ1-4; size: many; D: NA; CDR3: CSAESNEKLFF; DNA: TGCAGCGCCGAGTCAAATGAAAAACTGTTTTTT